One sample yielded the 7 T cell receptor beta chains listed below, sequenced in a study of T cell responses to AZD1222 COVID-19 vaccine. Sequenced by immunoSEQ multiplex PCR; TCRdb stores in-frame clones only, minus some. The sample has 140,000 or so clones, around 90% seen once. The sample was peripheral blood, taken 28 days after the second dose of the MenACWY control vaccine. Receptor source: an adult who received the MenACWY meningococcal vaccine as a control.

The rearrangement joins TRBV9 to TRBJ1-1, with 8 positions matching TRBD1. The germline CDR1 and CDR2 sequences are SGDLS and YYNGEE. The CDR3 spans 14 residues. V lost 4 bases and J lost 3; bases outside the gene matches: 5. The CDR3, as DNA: TGTGCCAGCAGCATAATGGACAGGGACACTGAAGCTTTCTTT. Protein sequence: CASSIMDRDTEAFF.

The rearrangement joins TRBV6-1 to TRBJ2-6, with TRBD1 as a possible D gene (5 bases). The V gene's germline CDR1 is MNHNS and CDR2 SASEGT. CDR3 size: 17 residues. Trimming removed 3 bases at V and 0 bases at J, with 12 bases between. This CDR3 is CASSDRFGASGANVLTF. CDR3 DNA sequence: TGTGCCAGCAGTGACCGTTTTGGGGCCTCTGGGGCCAACGTCCTGACTTTC.

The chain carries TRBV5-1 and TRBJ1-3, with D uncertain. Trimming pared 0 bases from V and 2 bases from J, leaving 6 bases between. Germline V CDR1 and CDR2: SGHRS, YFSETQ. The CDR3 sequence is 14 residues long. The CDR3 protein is CASSLDTAGNTIYF. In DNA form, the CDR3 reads TGCGCCAGCAGCTTGGACACCGCTGGAAACACCATATATTTT.

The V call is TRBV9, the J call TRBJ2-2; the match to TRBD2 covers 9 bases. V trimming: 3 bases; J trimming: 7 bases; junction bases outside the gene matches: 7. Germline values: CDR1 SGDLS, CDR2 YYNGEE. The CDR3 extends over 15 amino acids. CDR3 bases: TGTGCCAGCAGCGCGAGTAGCGGGAGCGTCGGGGAGCTGTTTTTT. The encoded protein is CASSASSGSVGELFF.

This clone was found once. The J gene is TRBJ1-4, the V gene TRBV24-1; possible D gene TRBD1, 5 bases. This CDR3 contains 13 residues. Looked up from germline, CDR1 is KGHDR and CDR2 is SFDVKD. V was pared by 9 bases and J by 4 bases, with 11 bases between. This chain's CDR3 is CATGDGLNEKLFF. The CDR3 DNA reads TGTGCCACCGGGGACGGTCTTAATGAAAAACTGTTTTTT.

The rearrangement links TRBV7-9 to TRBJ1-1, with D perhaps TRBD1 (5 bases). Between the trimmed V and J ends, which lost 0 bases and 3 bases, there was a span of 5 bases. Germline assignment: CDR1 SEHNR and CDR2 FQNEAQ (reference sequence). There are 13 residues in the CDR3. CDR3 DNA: TGTGCCAGCAGCTTAGCGGGACACACTGAAGCTTTCTTT. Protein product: CASSLAGHTEAFF.

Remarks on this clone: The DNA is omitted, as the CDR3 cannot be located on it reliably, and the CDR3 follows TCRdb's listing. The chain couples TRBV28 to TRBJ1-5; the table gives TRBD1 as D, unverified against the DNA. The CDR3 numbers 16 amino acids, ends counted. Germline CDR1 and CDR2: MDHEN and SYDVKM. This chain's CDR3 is CASSILEGQGGQPQHF.